These T cell receptor beta chains were read from a single sample in a study of blood T cell repertoires in COVID-19. Method: immunoSEQ multiplex PCR; TCRdb's copy keeps in-frame clones and lacks some. The profile covers 60,000 to 70,000 clones, with about 86% appearing a single time and about 4.4% taken by the ten largest. Sequenced input: peripheral blood. Every receptor here comes from a middle-aged man with active COVID-19. The CDR3 runs from the conserved cysteine through the conserved F or W. Each record gives: CDR3 protein, CDR3 length, D gene, V gene. The D gene is left open where the match is weak.

CATSEGQPNNQPQHF	15	TRBD1	TRBV24-1
CASSATGDSGNTIYF	15	TRBD1	TRBV5-1
CASSLGARGLSSYEQYF	17	NA	TRBV7-2
CASSLLSGTGAKQFF	15	TRBD1	TRBV11-3
CASSITGQPIQYF	13	TRBD1	TRBV5-1
CASSQAPFNQPQHF	14	NA	TRBV28
CASSPRGQREKLFF	14	TRBD1	TRBV28
CASSVDGGAGETQYF	15	TRBD2	TRBV9
CASGAVSTNEKLFF	14	NA	TRBV11-3
CASRSDRETQYF	12	TRBD1	TRBV2
CASSRGLAGVYGETQYF	17	TRBD2	TRBV27
CASSLGDRDPTNEKLFF	17	TRBD1	TRBV5-1
CASSRDSSGANVLTF	15	NA	TRBV2
CASSLGGVGGADTQYF	16	NA	TRBV5-1
CASSLSALGVSGANVLTF	18	NA	TRBV7-2
CASSYRTSANNEQFF	15	TRBD2	TRBV2
CASSLTGGVGLEETQYF	17	TRBD2	TRBV7-2
CARSAGGTGSYEQYF	15	NA	TRBV25-1
CASSPTVSRQPQHF	14	NA	TRBV18
CASSSRQGRTEAFF	14	TRBD1	TRBV7-9
CASRGTSGRGGELFF	15	TRBD2	TRBV2
CASSLAGWAGNSPLHF	16	NA	TRBV5-6
CAWSARSTGRATNYGYTF	18	TRBD1	TRBV30
CASTAGRNTEAFF	13	NA	TRBV12-3/TRBV12-4
CASSVDGTRGSEAFF	15	NA	TRBV9
CASSPLGQGAMNQPQHF	17	TRBD1	TRBV19
CAIGGQGGNYGYTF	14	TRBD1	TRBV10-3
CSVEETASETQYF	13	NA	TRBV29-1
CASRGRTYNEQFF	13	NA	TRBV19
CASSGTGYSGNTIYF	15	NA	TRBV25-1
CASSHSGTPYNSPLHF	16	NA	TRBV14
CASSSPRTGELFF	13	NA	TRBV11-3
CSVEEMASGRGNEQFF	16	TRBD2	TRBV29-1
CASTLIRRGETQYF	14	NA	TRBV5-8
CASSLVFEKLFF	12	NA	TRBV5-5
CASSSPRGNNEQFF	14	NA	TRBV7-2
CASSSPRTGKHGYTF	15	TRBD1	TRBV6-5
CSADRTDTQYF	11	NA	TRBV20-1
CASSLRGGEETQYF	14	TRBD2	TRBV7-8
CASSYSITVNSPLHF	15	NA	TRBV6-5
CASSRQDGYTF	11	NA	TRBV3-1/TRBV3-2
CASSLDLGPNQPQHF	15	NA	TRBV11-2
CASSVAALAEGYEQYF	16	TRBD2	TRBV9
CAIGLDSDSNQPQHF	15	NA	TRBV10-3
CASSFGDRDINEQFF	15	TRBD1	TRBV5-1
CASSLLGRSLSEQFF	15	NA	TRBV28
CASSQGTGANEKLFF	15	TRBD1	TRBV4-2
CAWGRERVRTPNYGYTF	17	NA	TRBV30
CATSRDPPTGGGGWSNQPQHF	21	TRBD1	TRBV15
CASSLKDYAGELFF	14	NA	TRBV7-9
CARRGSGTRWETQYF	15	TRBD2	TRBV6-4
CASSPRDNEQYF	12	NA	TRBV12-3/TRBV12-4
CASTPRHSEAFF	12	NA	TRBV12-3/TRBV12-4